There are many counts of the clone carrying this T cell receptor (beta chain). The source material, RNA transcripts, was used to amplify TCR beta CDR3 regions. During a first-round RT-PCR of the TCR CDR3, the HTBI primer set was used. From the multiplex PCR reads, TCRdb called clonotypes with MiXCR, one entry per CDR3 protein. The sample carries about 500,000 distinct CDR3 sequences, about 16% recorded once. Germline assignment: CDR1 SGHRS and CDR2 YFSETQ. The CDR3 has 15 residues. V lost 4 bases to trimming and J lost 2 bases, with 15 bases between them. This entry belongs to a study of T cells in Graves' hyperthyroidism and ophthalmopathy.

This sequence was found in a woman aged 30 to 39 with Graves' ophthalmopathy. Input material: blood. The rearrangement joins TRBV5-1 to TRBJ1-2; TRBD1 is a possible D gene (6 bases). The CDR3 DNA reads as TGCGCCAGCAGCGGGAGGTCTACAGGGAACTATGGCTACACCTTC. Amino acids: CASSGRSTGNYGYTF. Filled out from reference TRBV5-1 and TRBJ1-2, the complete variable domain reads KAGVTQTPRYLIKTRGQQVTLSCSPISGHRSVSWYQQTPGQGLQFLFEYFSETQRNKGNFPGRFSGRQFSNSRSEMNVSTLELGDSALYLCASSGRSTGNYGYTFGSGTRLTVV.